This paragraph covers one T cell receptor beta chain sequence. Sequenced by immunoSEQ multiplex PCR; TCRdb stores in-frame clones only, minus some. The data hold approximately 400,000 clones, with roughly four fifths observed a single time. The sample is drawn from a study of blood T cell repertoires in COVID-19. For the study at large: Sites in the United States, Italy and Spain provided acute and convalescent COVID-19 samples.

The specimen sequenced was peripheral blood. The clonotype was recovered from a human donor with acute or convalescent COVID-19. The donor label of this sample is uncertain.

The CDR3 here is CASSPVPGNYEQYF. In DNA, the CDR3 is TGTGCCAGCAGCCCCGTTCCGGGGAACTACGAGCAGTACTTC. The V and J genes are TRBV7-8 and TRBJ2-7; maybe TRBD2 (5 bases). V gave up 5 bases and J gave up 3 bases, with 14 bases separating them. Germline CDR1 SGHVS, CDR2 FQNEAQ. This CDR3 has 14 residues.